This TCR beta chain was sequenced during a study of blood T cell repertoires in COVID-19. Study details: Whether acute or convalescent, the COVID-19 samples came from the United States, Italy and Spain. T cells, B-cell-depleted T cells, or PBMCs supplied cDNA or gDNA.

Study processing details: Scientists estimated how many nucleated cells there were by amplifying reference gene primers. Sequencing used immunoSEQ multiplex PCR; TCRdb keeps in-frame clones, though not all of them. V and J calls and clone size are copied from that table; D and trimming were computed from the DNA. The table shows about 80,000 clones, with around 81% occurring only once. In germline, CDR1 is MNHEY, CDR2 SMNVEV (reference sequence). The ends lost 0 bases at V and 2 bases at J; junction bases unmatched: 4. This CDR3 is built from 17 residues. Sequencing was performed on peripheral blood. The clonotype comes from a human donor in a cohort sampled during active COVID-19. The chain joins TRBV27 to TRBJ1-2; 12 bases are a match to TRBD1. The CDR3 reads CASSLSAGQGANYGYTF. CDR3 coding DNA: TGTGCCAGCAGTTTATCGGCGGGACAGGGGGCGAACTATGGCTACACCTTC.